The clone carrying this TCR beta chain has ten or more counts. Its target is unknown. The sample originates from a study of regulatory T cells in long-lasting Graves disease. Library construction for TCR beta used iRepertoire HTBI primers and Arm-PCR of CDR3 regions. One entry per CDR3 protein results from TCRdb running MiXCR on the multiplex PCR reads. The sample holds some 330,000 distinct CDR3 sequences, approximately 12% seen once. Time point indicated: newly diagnosed GD, antithyroid drugs for less than 3 months. Scientists built the TCR library using RNA that was extracted from PBMCs. Patients met American Thyroid Association criteria for Graves' disease. Peripheral blood, approximately 9 milliliters per patient, was collected in EDTA tubes. V gave up 3 bases and J gave up 4 bases; unmatched junction bases: 9. CDR3 length: 15 residues. Per germline, CDR1 MGHRA and CDR2 YSYEKL. Study results and caveats: Persistent disease samples used TRBV28, TRBJ1-2 and TRBJ2-5 preferentially. Persistent patients shared more public clonotypes (2,741) than newly diagnosed patients (around 1,000).

These data are also associated with another study on T cells in Graves' hyperthyroidism and ophthalmopathy.

This specimen was peripheral blood mononuclear cells (PBMCs), taken at new diagnosis, from a patient treated with antithyroid drugs. The receptor's source is a woman under 30 with Graves disease. The chain recombines TRBV4-1 with TRBJ2-7; 7 bases map to TRBD1. Here the CDR3 reads CASSHSQTGTYEQYF. The CDR3 nucleotides read TGCGCCAGCAGCCATTCCCAGACAGGGACGTACGAGCAGTACTTC.